The 31 T cell receptor beta chains in this list originate from one sample, sequenced in a study of T-cell reconstitution after alpha-beta-depleted transplantation in children. TCRbeta library construction was performed incorporating unique molecular identifiers. Each CDR3 protein gets one entry after TCRdb re-called the PCR reads with MiXCR. There are about 460,000 distinct CDR3 sequences in the sample; roughly 10% occur only once, and 14% lies in the top ten. This specimen was PBMCs, mostly from graft donor cells, taken 180 days after TCRalphabeta/CD19-depleted stem cell transplant. The source of these receptors is a female patient aged 2-10 years who had a stem cell transplant for aplastic anemia, so the T cells may come from the graft donor.

This clonotype has a handful of counts. V is TRBV7-6 and J is TRBJ1-3, with TRBD1 matching 9 bases. The V segment lost 2 bases and the J segment 7 bases; nucleotides outside the gene matches: 12. The CDR3 has 17 residues. Germline V gives CDR1 SGHVS, CDR2 FNYEAQ. The CDR3 DNA reads TGTGCCAGCAGCTTACCTCGGGGAGGGACAGGGAGTAACACCATATATTTT. Its translation is CASSLPRGGTGSNTIYF.

This clonotype has a handful of counts. The V and J genes are TRBV15 and TRBJ2-7; D ambiguous. The germline V gene has CDR1 LNHNV and CDR2 YYDKDF (reference sequence). Trimming took 3 bases from V and 3 from J, leaving 12 bases between them. The length of the CDR3 is 14 residues. The CDR3 coding sequence is TGTGCCACCAGCAGTAGGCGGAGTGACTACGAGCAGTACTTC. Its protein product is CATSSRRSDYEQYF.

The chain employs TRBV7-6 and TRBJ1-2, with unresolved D. Germline values: CDR1 SGHVS, CDR2 FNYEAQ. The CDR3 runs 14 residues. Trimming stripped 5 bases from V and 5 bases from J, with 15 bases between. The CDR3 loop is CASSLTQTSYGYTF. The CDR3 DNA reads as TGTGCCAGCAGCCTAACTCAGACCTCGTATGGCTACACCTTC.

This clonotype was picked up a small number of times. This rearrangement joins TRBV20-1 to TRBJ2-1; 7 nucleotides line up with TRBD2. J lost 6 bases, V lost 5 bases, and 13 bases had no gene match. Germline lookup yields CDR1 DFQATT and CDR2 SNEGSKA (reference sequence). The CDR3 runs 15 residues. CDR3 sequence reads: CSAGEGGQGRNEQFF. The CDR3, as DNA: TGCAGTGCTGGTGAGGGAGGGCAGGGCCGCAATGAGCAGTTCTTC.

The chain carries TRBV15 and TRBJ2-3, with a weak D call TRBD2 (6 bases). Deletions cut 1 base from V and 2 bases from J, with 16 bases between. The CDR3 spans 17 residues. Germline V gene sequence: CDR1 LNHNV, CDR2 YYDKDF (reference sequence). The CDR3 DNA reads TGTGCCACCAGCAGAGGATCATCAGGGAGGCTCACAGATACGCAGTATTTT. Translation gives CATSRGSSGRLTDTQYF.

J is TRBJ1-5 and V is TRBV19; D not certain. Trimming removed 3 bases from V and 0 bases from J, with 12 bases in between. The CDR3 consists of 16 residues. Germline CDR1 and CDR2: LNHDA and SQIVND (reference sequence). DNA of the CDR3: TGTGCCAGTAGTATTTGGACGGAGGCTAGCAATCAGCCCCAGCATTTT. It is translated as CASSIWTEASNQPQHF. Full variable domain (rest looked up from reference TRBV19 and TRBJ1-5): DGGITQSPKYLFRKEGQNVTLSCEQNLNHDAMYWYRQDPGQGLRLIYYSQIVNDFQKGDIAEGYSVSREKKESFPLTVTSAQKNPTAFYLCASSIWTEASNQPQHFGDGTRLSIL.

This clonotype was recorded a few times. The chain has TRBV14 and TRBJ2-1; D is possibly TRBD2 (5 bases). This CDR3 contains 14 residues. Trimming shortened V by 5 bases and J by 9 bases, and 17 bases separated the two germline ends. Germline values: CDR1 SGHDN, CDR2 FVKESK. The CDR3 nucleotides read TGTGCCAGCAGCTCAGGACCAGCCGGAGGTGAGCAGTTCTTC. Its protein product is CASSSGPAGGEQFF.

The chain joins TRBV28 to TRBJ2-3, with 16 bases fitting TRBD2. Trimming cost V 2 bases and J 1 base; bases outside gene matches: 9. Germline V gene lookup returns CDR1 MDHEN and CDR2 SYDVKM. The CDR3 extends over 20 amino acids. The CDR3 spells CASSLGGLAGGIFGTDTQYF. The CDR3 region has the DNA TGTGCCAGCAGTTTAGGGGGACTAGCGGGAGGGATTTTTGGCACAGATACGCAGTATTTT.

The chain employs TRBV20-1 and TRBJ2-1; 13 bases agree with TRBD2. V lost 6 bases, J lost 8 bases, and 7 bases stayed unmatched. The germline CDR1 and CDR2 sequences are DFQATT and SNEGSKA (reference sequence). The CDR3 covers 14 residues. As DNA, the CDR3 is TGCAGTGCGATCCGGACTAGCGGGAGAGATGAGCAGTTCTTC. Its protein is CSAIRTSGRDEQFF.

The chain has TRBV6-2 or TRBV6-3 and TRBJ2-1; D gene ambiguous. The germline V gene encodes CDR1 MNHEY and CDR2 SVGEGT. This CDR3 comprises 16 residues. Trimming took off 5 bases at V and 0 bases at J, with 14 bases between the two ends. CDR3 sequence: CASSAPALSSYNEQFF. CDR3 in DNA: TGTGCCAGCAGTGCCCCAGCGCTTAGCTCCTACAATGAGCAGTTCTTC.

The V and J genes are TRBV18 and TRBJ2-7; the D gene is possibly TRBD2 (6 bases). The germline V gene has CDR1 KGHSH and CDR2 LQKENI. The V and J ends lost 3 bases and 7 bases respectively, with 10 bases between them. This CDR3 is built from 12 residues. CDR3 loop: CASSPYAGEQYF. For the CDR3, the DNA is TGTGCCAGCTCACCGTACGCGGGAGAGCAGTACTTC. The entire variable domain, with the rest obtained from reference TRBV18 and TRBJ2-7, is as follows: NAGVMQNPRHLVRRRGQEARLRCSPMKGHSHVYWYRQLPEEGLKFMVYLQKENIIDESGMPKERFSAEFPKEGPSILRIQQVVRGDSAAYFCASSPYAGEQYFGPGTRLTVT.

The chain combines TRBV19 with TRBJ2-1; 8 bases align to TRBD2. J gave up 3 bases and V 0 bases, and 7 bases lay outside the gene matches. The CDR3 covers 17 residues. Germline assignment: CDR1 LNHDA and CDR2 SQIVND (reference sequence). The CDR3 bases are TGTGCCAGTAGTATAGAGTCAGCGGGAGCCCTCTACAATGAGCAGTTCTTC. Protein sequence: CASSIESAGALYNEQFF.

This clonotype was found a few times. At one end, the junction sequence differs from germline, possibly due to a read error. The gene calls are TRBV29-1 and TRBJ2-6; D may be TRBD1 (5 bases). Germline V gene sequence: CDR1 SQVTM, CDR2 ANQGSEA. The CDR3 sequence is 14 residues long. CDR3 DNA: TGCAGCGTTGAAAGGCAATCTGGGGCCAACGGCCTGACTTTC. Protein sequence: CSVERQSGANGLTF.

This clonotype appeared a few times. The chain uses TRBV5-1 and TRBJ2-3; the D call may be TRBD1 or TRBD2 (5 bases each). The CDR3 has 14 residues. Germline V CDR1 and CDR2: SGHRS, YFSETQ. V was trimmed by 4 bases and J by 2 bases, leaving 11 bases between them. For the CDR3, the DNA is TGCGCCAGCAGCCTCTGGGGGACCACAGATACGCAGTATTTT. It encodes CASSLWGTTDTQYF. Combining the CDR3 with reference TRBV5-1 and TRBJ2-3 gives the whole variable domain KAGVTQTPRYLIKTRGQQVTLSCSPISGHRSVSWYQQTPGQGLQFLFEYFSETQRNKGNFPGRFSGRQFSNSRSEMNVSTLELGDSALYLCASSLWGTTDTQYFGPGTRLTVL.

There are many counts of this clonotype. V is TRBV10-3 and J is TRBJ2-1, with 8 bases aligning to TRBD2. CDR1 is ENHRY, CDR2 SYGVKD, per germline. The CDR3 totals 15 residues. V lost 10 bases to trimming and J lost 0 bases; unmatched junction nucleotides: 8. The CDR3 loop is CATGGLNPSYNEQFF. The CDR3 DNA follows: TGTGCCACGGGAGGGCTGAACCCCTCCTACAATGAGCAGTTCTTC.

This clonotype was observed a few times. The rearrangement links TRBV9 to TRBJ2-1; 14 nucleotides match TRBD2. The trim removed 1 base at V and 6 bases at J, leaving 3 bases unmatched. The germline V gene has CDR1 SGDLS and CDR2 YYNGEE. This CDR3 region has 16 residues. The CDR3: CASSVRTSGRLNEQFF. The CDR3 bases are TGTGCCAGCAGCGTAAGGACTAGCGGGAGGCTCAATGAGCAGTTCTTC.

The chain combines TRBV18 with TRBJ2-3; 8 nucleotides match TRBD1. Germline CDR1 and CDR2: KGHSH and LQKENI. This CDR3 has 17 residues. V gave up 3 bases and J gave up 2 bases; unmatched junction bases: 10. The CDR3 protein is CASSPLGQGIVTDTQYF. The CDR3 DNA sequence: TGTGCCAGCTCACCTTTAGGACAGGGTATTGTCACAGATACGCAGTATTTT.

This rearrangement joins TRBV9 to TRBJ2-1; no definite D call. Germline-derived CDR1 and CDR2 are SGDLS and YYNGEE. CDR3 length equals 16 residues. The V gene lost 5 bases and the J gene lost 5 bases, with 20 bases spanning the gap. CDR3 residues: CASSGRYGRDDNEQFF. The CDR3, as DNA: TGTGCCAGCAGTGGACGGTACGGAAGGGATGACAATGAGCAGTTCTTC.

This clonotype was seen more than once but under ten times. The CDR3 loop reads CASSPTGTGPDTQYF. The CDR3 DNA reads as TGTGCCAGCAGTCCTACCGGGACAGGGCCAGATACGCAGTATTTT. V is TRBV7-9 and J is TRBJ2-3, with 9 bases fitting TRBD1. The CDR3 sequence is 15 residues long. Germline CDR1 reads SEHNR; CDR2 reads FQNEAQ (reference sequence). The V and J ends lost 6 bases and 4 bases, in that order; junction bases with no gene match: 8.

This clonotype was observed at least ten times. The genes are TRBV2 and TRBJ2-1; TRBD1 agrees at 8 bases. Germline loops: CDR1 SNHLY, CDR2 FYNNEI. The CDR3 sequence is 15 residues long. V lost 5 bases and J lost 3; bases outside the gene matches: 6. CDR3 in DNA: TGTGCCAGCAGTAGAGGACAGGGTGGCTACAATGAGCAGTTCTTC. Its translation: CASSRGQGGYNEQFF.

The chain's CDR3 is CASRSQGAANEKLFF. In nucleotides, the CDR3 is TGTGCCAGCAGGTCTCAGGGGGCGGCTAATGAAAAACTGTTTTTT. The gene calls are TRBV6-1 and TRBJ1-4; TRBD1 matches at 8 bases. The CDR3 runs 15 residues. Germline V gene lookup returns CDR1 MNHNS and CDR2 SASEGT. The V gene end was trimmed by 6 bases and the J gene end by 3 bases; junction bases not matched to a gene: 6.

This clonotype was observed a few times. The genes are TRBV12-3 or TRBV12-4 and TRBJ2-7, with 8 nucleotides matching TRBD2. V gave up 1 base and J gave up 6 bases; unmatched junction bases: 2. The CDR3 length is 13 residues. The CDR3 reads CASSLDLAGEQYV. The DNA of the CDR3 is TGTGCCAGCAGTTTAGATCTAGCGGGCGAGCAGTACGTC.

This clonotype was counted ten times or more. The chain recombines TRBV12-3 or TRBV12-4 with TRBJ2-7; the match to TRBD1 covers 9 bases. V dropped 5 bases and J dropped 2; count of bases not matched to a gene: 4. This CDR3 comprises 14 residues. The CDR3 DNA is TGTGCCAGCAGTCCCGGGACAGGGCCCTACGAGCAGTACGTC. Amino acid sequence: CASSPGTGPYEQYV.

This clonotype was detected a few times. This chain uses TRBV10-2 with TRBJ2-7; D gene unclear. Germline CDR1 and CDR2: WSHSY and SAAADI. CDR3 length equals 13 residues. Deletions cut 0 bases from V and 1 base from J, with 4 bases between. Written as DNA, the CDR3 is TGCGCCAGCAGTGAGTCTGGTTCCTACGAGCAGTACGTC. Translating gives CASSESGSYEQYV.

This chain connects TRBV9 to TRBJ1-1; unclear D gene. V lost 0 bases to trimming and J lost 1 base, with 10 bases between them. Germline loops: CDR1 SGDLS, CDR2 YYNGEE. The CDR3 contains 15 residues. CDR3 coding DNA: TGTGCCAGCAGCGTAGTGCCTGGAGCGAACACTGAAGCTTTCTTT. Amino acid sequence: CASSVVPGANTEAFF. The variable domain in full, completed from reference TRBV9 and TRBJ1-1, reads DSGVTQTPKHLITATGQRVTLRCSPRSGDLSVYWYQQSLDQGLQFLIQYYNGEERAKGNILERFSAQQFPDLHSELNLSSLELGDSALYFCASSVVPGANTEAFFGQGTRLTVV.

V gene TRBV4-3 combines with J gene TRBJ1-5; 9 nucleotides agree with TRBD1. Germline CDR1 and CDR2: LGHNA and YSLEER. The CDR3 has 17 amino acids. The J segment lost 0 bases and the V segment lost 1 base, leaving 4 bases of the junction unmatched. The CDR3 bases are TGCGCCAGCAGCCAAGGGGGACAGGGATATAGCAATCAGCCCCAGCATTTT. It is translated as CASSQGGQGYSNQPQHF.

The chain employs TRBV27 and TRBJ2-7; 9 nucleotides line up with TRBD1. Germline V gene data show CDR1 as MNHEY and CDR2 as SMNVEV (reference sequence). The CDR3 length is 15 residues. The V segment lost 0 bases and the J segment 3 bases; nucleotides outside the gene matches: 3. CDR3: CASSLSRGQGYEQYF. The CDR3 coding sequence is TGTGCCAGCAGTTTATCCCGGGGACAGGGCTACGAGCAGTACTTC.

The rearrangement joins TRBV20-1 to TRBJ2-7, with D unresolved. CDR3 length equals 13 residues. CDR1 and CDR2 from the germline V gene are DFQATT and SNEGSKA (reference sequence). V shed 5 bases and J shed 3 bases, with 14 bases lying between them. CDR3 DNA sequence: TGCAGTGCTCTCCTCCCTACAGACTACGAGCAGTACTTC. It translates to CSALLPTDYEQYF.

This clonotype was seen more than once but under ten times. The J gene is TRBJ1-4, the V gene TRBV4-3; 9 positions agree with TRBD1. Germline V CDR1 and CDR2: LGHNA, YSLEER. The CDR3 spans 16 residues. The ends lost 4 bases at V and 8 bases at J; junction bases unmatched: 11. CDR3 sequence: CASSRERTGVLEKLFF. In nucleotides, the CDR3 is TGCGCCAGCAGCCGAGAAAGGACAGGGGTACTAGAAAAACTGTTTTTT.

This clonotype has a handful of counts. The V gene is TRBV18, the J gene TRBJ2-1; possible D gene TRBD2, 6 bases. Trimming took 2 bases from V and 4 from J, leaving 12 bases between them. Germline V gene sequence: CDR1 KGHSH, CDR2 LQKENI. The CDR3 runs to 15 residues. CDR3 sequence reads: CASSPKSGLYNEQFF. CDR3 bases: TGTGCCAGCTCACCAAAGAGCGGGCTTTACAATGAGCAGTTCTTC.

The table lists this clonotype with a few counts. In DNA form, the CDR3 reads TGTGCCACCAGCAGAGATCACGCGGGAGTTCCCACAGATACGCAGTATTTT. Translating it yields CATSRDHAGVPTDTQYF. The rearrangement uses TRBV15 and TRBJ2-3, with 7 positions matching TRBD2. This CDR3 region has 17 residues. The V and J ends lost 0 bases and 2 bases, in that order; junction bases with no gene match: 8. Per the germline V gene, CDR1 is LNHNV and CDR2 is YYDKDF (reference sequence). Full variable domain (remainder filled in from reference TRBV15 and TRBJ2-3): DAMVIQNPRYQVTQFGKPVTLSCSQTLNHNVMYWYQQKSSQAPKLLFHYYDKDFNNEADTPDNFQSRRPNTSFCFLDIRSPGLGDTAMYLCATSRDHAGVPTDTQYFGPGTRLTVL.